The rows below give T cell receptor beta chains drawn from one sample of a study of vaccination and CD4 T cells after COVID-19. A single record per CDR3 protein comes from TCRdb applying MiXCR to the PCR reads. The sample has roughly 13,000 distinct CDR3 sequences, roughly 74% seen once; the top ten hold roughly 30%. Antigens for these TCRs are unknown. The sequenced sample consisted of CD4+ T cells from blood, cultured in vitro. All receptors derive from a human donor who had recovered from COVID-19. CDR3s include the opening cysteine and the closing phenylalanine or tryptophan. Each record gives: D gene, V gene, clone size, J gene, CDR3 DNA, CDR3 protein. The D gene is left open where the match is weak. Rows give clone size only sometimes, using once, few, many, or a class for an expanded clone.

TRBD2	TRBV27	-	TRBJ2-5	TGTGCCAGCAGCCCTCGACAGGGTTGGACTAGCGGGAAGAGGGAGACCCAGTACTTC	CASSPRQGWTSGKRETQYF
-	TRBV7-9	-	TRBJ2-7	TGTGCCAGCAGCTTAGGGACAGTTGGCTCCTACGAGCAGTACTTC	CASSLGTVGSYEQYF
TRBD1	TRBV6-1	-	TRBJ1-5	TGTGCCAGCAAATCAAACCTGGGACAGGGGATTTTAGGCAATCAGCCCCAGCATTTT	CASKSNLGQGILGNQPQHF
TRBD1	TRBV30	few	TRBJ1-2	TGTGCCTGGGGTGGACAGGTCTACTATGGCTACACCTTC	CAWGGQVYYGYTF
-	TRBV12-3/TRBV12-4	-	TRBJ2-1	TGTGCCAGCAGTTTAGTAACAGGCCTGGGATACAATGAGCAGTTCTTC	CASSLVTGLGYNEQFF
TRBD1	TRBV27	few	TRBJ2-5	TGTGCCAGCAGTTTTAGGGACAGCCAAGAGACCCAGTACTTC	CASSFRDSQETQYF
-	TRBV28	few	TRBJ1-2	TGTGCCAGCAGTCTAGGGGGATACTATGGCTACACCTTC	CASSLGGYYGYTF
TRBD2	TRBV27	-	TRBJ2-1	TGTGCCAGCAGATCGTCTGTACTAGCGGGGGACAATGAGCAGTTCTTC	CASRSSVLAGDNEQFF
-	TRBV20-1	-	TRBJ2-7	TGCAGTGCTAGAAAGGGGGCCTACGAGCAGTACTTC	CSARKGAYEQYF
TRBD1	TRBV19	-	TRBJ1-2	TGTGCCAGTAGTCGGTCAGGGGGCTATGGCTACACCTTC	CASSRSGGYGYTF
TRBD2	TRBV7-6	-	TRBJ2-5	TGTGCCAGCAGCCAGGGACTAGCGGGAGATGGAGAGACCCAGTACTTC	CASSQGLAGDGETQYF
TRBD2	TRBV19	-	TRBJ2-1	TGTGCCAGTAGTATAGATCCTAGCGGGAGGGCCAATGAGCAGTTCTTC	CASSIDPSGRANEQFF
TRBD1	TRBV10-3	-	TRBJ2-2	TGTGCCTCCAAGGGGACAGGGGGCACCGGGGAGCTGTTTTTT	CASKGTGGTGELFF
-	TRBV28	-	TRBJ1-6	TGTGCCAGCCGCCCTTTGGGCAGAAGCTCCTATAATTCACCCCTCCACTTT	CASRPLGRSSYNSPLHF
-	TRBV21-1	-	TRBJ1-6	TGTGCCAGCAGCCTGTTTCAGGACAGGAAAGCATCCTATAATTCACCCCTCCACTTT	CASSLFQDRKASYNSPLHF
-	TRBV20-1	few	TRBJ1-6	TGCAGTGCTAGAAGGGCAGCGAATTCACCCCTCCACTTT	CSARRAANSPLHF
TRBD1	TRBV11-2	-	TRBJ1-1	TGTGCCAGCAGCCCGACAGGGGTTTATACTGAAGCTTTCTTT	CASSPTGVYTEAFF
-	TRBV2	-	TRBJ1-5	TGTGCCAGCGCGAGGGACAATCAGCCCCAGCATTTT	CASARDNQPQHF
-	TRBV24-1	few	TRBJ1-5	TGTGCCACCGGCGCAGGGACGGATAGCAATCAGCCCCAGCATTTT	CATGAGTDSNQPQHF
-	TRBV7-6	-	TRBJ1-2	TGTGCCAGCAGCCCTAACCCGACAGATTATGGCTACACCTTC	CASSPNPTDYGYTF
TRBD1	TRBV19	few	TRBJ1-5	TGTGCCAGTAGGGACAGGATAAATCAGCCCCAGCATTTT	CASRDRINQPQHF
-	TRBV28	-	TRBJ1-5	TGTGCCAGCACCTACTCGTCTCATAGCAATCAGCCCCAGCATTTT	CASTYSSHSNQPQHF
TRBD1	TRBV5-1	once	TRBJ1-6	TGCGCCAGCAGCTTGGTACCCGGACAGGGGGATTCACCCCTCCACTTT	CASSLVPGQGDSPLHF
-	TRBV5-6	-	TRBJ1-1	TGTGCCAGCAGCCGCGGGGTCATGAACACTGAAGCTTTCTTT	CASSRGVMNTEAFF
-	TRBV6-1	-	TRBJ2-7	TGTGCCAGCAGCCAAATACAGAACTACGAGCAGTACTTC	CASSQIQNYEQYF
TRBD1	TRBV27	-	TRBJ1-2	TGTGCCAGCAGTCTGGACAGGCTCACTGGCTACACCTTC	CASSLDRLTGYTF
-	TRBV27	-	TRBJ1-1	TGTGCCAGCAGTTTACAGGGGACGGCTGAAGCTTTCTTT	CASSLQGTAEAFF
TRBD2	TRBV20-1	-	TRBJ2-7	TGCAGTGCTAGCCCCAGCGGGAGACCATACTCCTACGAGCAGTACTTC	CSASPSGRPYSYEQYF
TRBD1	TRBV4-1	-	TRBJ1-5	TGCGCCAGCAGCCATGGGACAGGGTATCAGCCCCAGCATTTT	CASSHGTGYQPQHF
-	TRBV24-1	-	TRBJ2-5	TGTGCCACCAGTGATTTGGGACGGACCGAGAAAGAGACCCAGTACTTC	CATSDLGRTEKETQYF
TRBD1	TRBV29-1	-	TRBJ2-2	TGCAGCGCGGGACAGATCACCGGGGAGCTGTTTTTT	CSAGQITGELFF
-	TRBV20-1	-	TRBJ1-3	TGCAGTGCTAGACTCTCTGGAAACACCATATATTTT	CSARLSGNTIYF
-	TRBV12-3/TRBV12-4	-	TRBJ1-1	TGTGCCAGCAGTCCAACCGACCCGAACACTGAAGCTTTCTTT	CASSPTDPNTEAFF
TRBD1	TRBV6-1	few	TRBJ1-2	TGTGCCAGCAGCGACAGGGTCGGCTACACCTTC	CASSDRVGYTF
-	TRBV19	few	TRBJ1-5	TGTGCCAGTACCCGAGGGTACTCCAGAAATCAGCCCCAGCATTTT	CASTRGYSRNQPQHF
-	TRBV20-1	few	TRBJ1-2	TGCAGTGCTTTAAACGCAGGGCGCGGGAACTATGGCTACACCTTC	CSALNAGRGNYGYTF